This TCR beta chain was recovered during a study of immune evolution from preneoplasia to lung adenocarcinoma. CDR1 SGHNT and CDR2 YYREEE come from the germline V gene (reference sequence). The V gene lost 4 bases and the J gene lost 3 bases, with 14 bases spanning the gap. The CDR3 spans 14 residues. Each case's diagnosis was confirmed by two pathologists on H&E. Produced via immunoSEQ multiplex PCR; TCRdb's table is partial and in-frame only. The sample shows about 3,700 clones, roughly 85% of them seen only once. The chain recombines TRBV5-4 with TRBJ2-7; D may be TRBD1 or TRBD2 (6 bases each). The receptor comes from a person in their fifties with lung adenocarcinoma. Sequenced sample: FFPE invasive lung adenocarcinoma tissue. This CDR3 is CASSLRGLYYEQYF. The CDR3 nucleotides read TGTGCCAGCAGCCTCAGGGGACTTTACTACGAGCAGTACTTC.